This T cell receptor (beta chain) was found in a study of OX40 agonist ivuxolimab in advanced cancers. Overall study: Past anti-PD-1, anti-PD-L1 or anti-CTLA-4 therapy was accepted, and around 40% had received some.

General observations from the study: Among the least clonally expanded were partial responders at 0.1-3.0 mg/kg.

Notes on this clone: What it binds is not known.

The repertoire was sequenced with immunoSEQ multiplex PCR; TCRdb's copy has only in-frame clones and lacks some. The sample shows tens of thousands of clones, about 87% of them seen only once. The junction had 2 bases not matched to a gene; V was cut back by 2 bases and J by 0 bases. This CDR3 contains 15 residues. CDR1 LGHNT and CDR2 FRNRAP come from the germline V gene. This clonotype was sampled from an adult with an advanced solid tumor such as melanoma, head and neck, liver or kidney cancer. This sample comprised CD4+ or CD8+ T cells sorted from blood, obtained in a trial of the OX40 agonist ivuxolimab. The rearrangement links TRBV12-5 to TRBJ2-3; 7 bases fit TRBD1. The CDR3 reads CASGLNRGSTDTQYF. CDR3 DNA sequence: TGTGCTAGTGGTTTGAACAGGGGTAGCACAGATACGCAGTATTTT.